This T cell receptor beta chain is drawn from a study of Ad26.COV2.S vaccination and SARS-CoV-2 variants. Across the study: The donor belonged to the COV1001 Ad26.COV2.S trial arm.

Here immunoSEQ multiplex PCR was the method, and the copy in TCRdb shows in-frame clones only, minus some. The sample includes about 350,000 clones, 86% of them seen just once. Treatment reported: around 19 received Ad26.COV2.S at low or high dose, single or two shots; a few received placebo; per-sample allocation not given. Collection of samples fell on day 63 after the first vaccine or placebo injection. Boston hosted the donor, who was an adult aged 18-55 years. Specimen: peripheral blood, collected in a trial of Ad26.COV2.S vaccine versus placebo. The sequence was collected from a person between 18 and 59 years old who received the Ad26.COV2.S COVID-19 vaccine or a placebo.

CDR3 DNA: TGTGCCAGCAGCTTAGACCCAGGGCTGACTAATGAAAAACTGTTTTTT. It codes for CASSLDPGLTNEKLFF. J is TRBJ1-4 and V is TRBV7-2; D is possibly TRBD1 (5 bases). CDR1 is SGHTA and CDR2 is FQGNSA in the germline V gene. Between the trimmed V and J ends, which lost 1 base and 2 bases, there was a span of 11 bases. CDR3 length: 16 amino acids.